This TCR beta chain emerged from a study of tumor-infiltrating lymphocytes in primary liver carcinoma. Unsorted bulk tissue of about 20-31 mg yielded co-extracted RNA and DNA. Researchers took samples from five separate regions of each tumor. Every single tumor sample held over 80% viable tumor cells. TCR beta cDNA was made from roughly 450 ng total RNA with a constant-region primer. For TCR beta, libraries were produced by three nested multiplex PCR rounds using slightly modified ARM-PCR. The opening two PCR rounds, 10 cycles each, paired TRBV1-TRBV30 forward primers with a C-beta reverse primer. Via MiXCR, TCRdb re-called the multiplex PCR reads, giving one row per CDR3 protein. The sample lists fewer than 110,000 distinct CDR3 sequences, about two thirds occurring once. The CDR3 runs to 13 residues. The J segment lost 3 bases and the V segment lost 5 bases, leaving 2 bases of the junction unmatched. Germline V gene data show CDR1 as SGHVS and CDR2 as FQNEAQ.

The chain uses TRBV7-8 and TRBJ1-1, with TRBD1 matching over 8 bases. The clonotype originates from a woman aged 60 to 75 with primary liver carcinoma and hepatitis B virus infection. Sample: liver tumor tissue from sampling region 2. Specified subset: tumor region T2, inferior pole. CDR3 bases: TGTGCCAGCAGCCCGGACAGGGACACTGAAGCTTTCTTT. This translates into CASSPDRDTEAFF.